The rows below give T cell receptor beta chains drawn from one sample of a study of CD8 T cells in Susac syndrome. Via MiXCR, TCRdb re-called the immunoSEQ multiplex PCR reads, giving one row per CDR3 protein. The table has under 200,000 distinct CDR3 sequences, nearly 97% seen once. The sample consisted of CD4+ T cells from PBMCs. The receptors come from a human donor with Susac syndrome. Both conserved end residues are part of each CDR3. The D gene is left open where the match is weak. A clone size is listed for some rows: how often the clone was seen (once, few, many), or a class if it is expanded.

V gene	clone size	J gene	D gene	CDR3 protein	CDR3 DNA
TRBV5-1	-	TRBJ2-7	-	CASSLPGAEQYF	TGCGCCAGCAGCTTGCCGGGGGCCGAGCAGTACTTC
TRBV5-3	-	TRBJ2-7	-	CARSSSGHPRDYEQYF	TGTGCCAGAAGCTCCTCCGGACATCCCAGGGACTACGAGCAGTACTTC
TRBV9	-	TRBJ1-6	TRBD1	CASSVEQGAQSPLHF	TGTGCCAGCAGCGTAGAACAGGGGGCACAATCACCCCTCCACTTT
TRBV15	-	TRBJ1-2	-	CATSRDSRDYGYTF	TGTGCCACCAGCAGAGATTCCAGGGACTATGGCTACACCTTC
TRBV9	-	TRBJ1-6	-	CASSVGDGDSPLHF	TGTGCCAGCAGCGTAGGGGACGGAGATTCACCCCTCCACTTT
TRBV14	-	TRBJ2-7	-	CASSHETWPLSYEQYF	TGTGCCAGCAGCCATGAGACCTGGCCTCTATCCTACGAGCAGTACTTC
TRBV19	-	TRBJ2-5	-	CASSIATGQETQYF	TGTGCCAGTAGTATAGCCACAGGGCAAGAGACCCAGTACTTC
TRBV30	-	TRBJ1-2	TRBD1	CAESGTGSANYGYTF	TGTGCCGAATCCGGGACAGGCTCGGCTAACTATGGCTACACCTTC
TRBV29-1	once	TRBJ2-5	-	CSATLSGGLQETQYF	TGCAGCGCCACGTTGTCCGGAGGGCTCCAAGAGACCCAGTACTTC
TRBV7-2	-	TRBJ2-7	-	CASSLRGVSTYEQYF	TGTGCCAGCAGCTTAAGAGGGGTCTCTACCTACGAGCAGTACTTC
TRBV29-1	-	TRBJ2-7	-	CSVEQGYEQYF	TGCAGCGTTGAACAAGGGTACGAGCAGTACTTC
TRBV6-5	-	TRBJ2-2	-	CASSYLGLSSNTGELFF	TGTGCCAGCAGTTACTTGGGACTCTCATCGAACACCGGGGAGCTGTTTTTT
TRBV5-1	once	TRBJ2-7	-	CASSREPSSYEQYF	TGCGCCAGCAGCCGAGAACCTAGCTCGTACGAGCAGTACTTC
TRBV18	few	TRBJ1-5	-	CASSLSRGSNQPQHF	TGTGCCAGCTCCCTCAGCCGTGGGAGCAATCAGCCCCAGCATTTT
TRBV5-1	-	TRBJ2-1	-	CASSLIPQGSNEQFF	TGCGCCAGCAGCTTGATCCCTCAGGGGTCCAATGAGCAGTTCTTC
TRBV11-1	-	TRBJ2-3	-	CASSPGHRDTDTQYF	TGTGCCAGCAGCCCGGGACATAGGGATACAGATACGCAGTATTTT
TRBV4-2	-	TRBJ2-3	TRBD2	CASSQDSGASTDTQYF	TGTGCCAGCAGCCAAGATAGCGGGGCTAGCACAGATACGCAGTATTTT
TRBV11-2	-	TRBJ2-5	TRBD1	CASSEDREETQYF	TGTGCCAGCAGCGAAGACAGGGAAGAGACCCAGTACTTC